The rows below give T cell receptor beta chains drawn from one sample of a study of T cell clonotyping in hematopoietic cell transplantation. Profiling relied on immunoSEQ multiplex PCR, and the TCRdb table lists in-frame clones only, not all of them. The sample holds 45,000 to 60,000 clones, 85% to 90% seen once. The sequences come from peripheral blood mononuclear cells, collected before stem cell transplant. These receptors were taken from a man aged 60-69 years with biphenotypic leukemia. Some clones in this sample may be carry-over from other donors' samples. Both conserved end residues are part of each CDR3. D genes are given only for firm matches.

DNA | CDR3 | V | D | J
TGTGCCAGCAGTTTCGGGGGGAGGCAGTACTTC | CASSFGGRQYF | TRBV6-4 | TRBD2 | TRBJ2-7
TGTGCCAGCAGGATTCGAGTAGCGGGAGGCCCAGATACGCAGTATTTT | CASRIRVAGGPDTQYF | TRBV11-2 | TRBD2 | TRBJ2-3
TGTGCCAGCAGCTTAACCCGTAATGAAAAACTGTTTTTT | CASSLTRNEKLFF | TRBV7-9 | NA | TRBJ1-4
TGTGCCAGTAGTTCCCGGACTAGCGGGGTCTCCTACGAGCAGTACTTC | CASSSRTSGVSYEQYF | TRBV19 | TRBD2 | TRBJ2-7
TGTGCCAGCAGTGAAACCGGTTACTACGAGCAGTACTTC | CASSETGYYEQYF | TRBV2 | NA | TRBJ2-7
TGCGCCAGCAGCCCTAACTCAGGGGAAGGAGCCACTGAGCAGTTCTTC | CASSPNSGEGATEQFF | TRBV5-1 | NA | TRBJ2-1
TGTGCCAGTAGTATGAGCGGACAGGCGTACGAGCAGTACTTC | CASSMSGQAYEQYF | TRBV19 | TRBD1 | TRBJ2-7
TGTGCCAGCAGCTTTAGCACCCTTCTCCATTTT | CASSFSTLLHF | TRBV7-6 | NA | TRBJ2-3
TGTGCCAGCAGCCTTCATGGAGGCCCCTACGAGCAGTACTTC | CASSLHGGPYEQYF | TRBV4-2 | NA | TRBJ2-7
TGTGCCAGCAGCTTAGTAGGCAGGGTTGTGTACTTC | CASSLVGRVVYF | TRBV7-9 | NA | TRBJ2-7